Listed below are T cell receptor beta chains from one sample, sequenced in a study of cytomegalovirus exposure and HLA in healthy donors. Profiled with immunoSEQ multiplex PCR; TCRdb holds only in-frame clones, not every one. This sample has approximately 90,000 clones; under 9% occur once, and the top ten carry about 2.5%. The material sequenced was PBMCs. Receptors were obtained from a man in his forties or fifties in good health and CMV-seronegative. Both conserved end residues are part of each CDR3. Each record gives: J gene, D gene, V gene, clone size, CDR3 DNA, CDR3 protein. A D gene is named only where the DNA matches it firmly. Only part of the rows carry a size: once, few, many, or a class if the clone is expanded.

j_call: TRBJ2-3
d_call: .
v_call: TRBV30
clone_size: .
cdr3_nt: TGTGCCTGGAGTGTTATAGGGAGTGGAGATACGCAGTATTTT
cdr3_aa: CAWSVIGSGDTQYF

j_call: TRBJ1-2
d_call: .
v_call: TRBV15
clone_size: .
cdr3_nt: TGTGCCACCAGCAGAGAACCCAACGGGGGAGGCTACACCTTC
cdr3_aa: CATSREPNGGGYTF

j_call: TRBJ2-5
d_call: TRBD2
v_call: TRBV6-1
clone_size: .
cdr3_nt: TGTGCCAGCAGTGAAACTAGCGGGGGGGCAGAGACCCAGTACTTC
cdr3_aa: CASSETSGGAETQYF

j_call: TRBJ1-1
d_call: .
v_call: TRBV15
clone_size: few
cdr3_nt: TGTGCCACCAGCAGAGCAGGGATCCCTGAAGCTTTCTTT
cdr3_aa: CATSRAGIPEAFF

j_call: TRBJ1-1
d_call: TRBD1
v_call: TRBV14
clone_size: few
cdr3_nt: TGTGCCAGCAGCCCGAAGACAGGGACGGCTGAAGCTTTCTTT
cdr3_aa: CASSPKTGTAEAFF

j_call: TRBJ1-3
d_call: .
v_call: TRBV28
clone_size: many
cdr3_nt: TGTGCCAGCAGGCCGGAGGGCGGGGGCGAAAGGAACACCATATATTTT
cdr3_aa: CASRPEGGGERNTIYF

j_call: TRBJ2-7
d_call: TRBD1
v_call: TRBV4-3
clone_size: few
cdr3_nt: TGCGCCAGCAGCCAAGGGACAGGAGTTTCCTACGAGCAGTACTTC
cdr3_aa: CASSQGTGVSYEQYF

j_call: TRBJ2-1
d_call: .
v_call: TRBV11-3
clone_size: .
cdr3_nt: TGTGCCAGCAGCCCCAGGGGGGCCTACAATGAGCAGTTCTTC
cdr3_aa: CASSPRGAYNEQFF

j_call: TRBJ1-1
d_call: .
v_call: TRBV30
clone_size: few
cdr3_nt: TGTGCCTGGAGTGCCCGGGGCGGGAAGGGTACTGAAGCTTTCTTT
cdr3_aa: CAWSARGGKGTEAFF

j_call: TRBJ2-6
d_call: TRBD1
v_call: TRBV5-4
clone_size: few
cdr3_nt: TGTGCCAGCAGCGTCAGGGGACAGGGGGATGGGGCCAACGTCCTGACTTTC
cdr3_aa: CASSVRGQGDGANVLTF

j_call: TRBJ2-1
d_call: TRBD1
v_call: TRBV4-3
clone_size: .
cdr3_nt: TGCGCCAGCAGCCAGGGACAGGGGATCTACAATGAGCAGTTCTTC
cdr3_aa: CASSQGQGIYNEQFF

j_call: TRBJ2-6
d_call: .
v_call: TRBV19
clone_size: .
cdr3_nt: TGTGCCAGTTTTTCTAGCGCCCTGAACTCTGGGGCCAACGTCCTGACTTTC
cdr3_aa: CASFSSALNSGANVLTF

j_call: TRBJ1-1
d_call: .
v_call: TRBV6-6
clone_size: many
cdr3_nt: TGTGCCAGCAGTTACACAGGGAGTGGGACTGAAGCTTTCTTT
cdr3_aa: CASSYTGSGTEAFF

j_call: TRBJ2-1
d_call: .
v_call: TRBV18
clone_size: .
cdr3_nt: TGTGCCAGCTCAATTACTAGGCCAGATGAGCAGTTCTTC
cdr3_aa: CASSITRPDEQFF

j_call: TRBJ2-7
d_call: .
v_call: TRBV5-1
clone_size: few
cdr3_nt: TGCGCCAGCAGCTTTCTGGACATCTCCTACGAGCAGTACTTC
cdr3_aa: CASSFLDISYEQYF

j_call: TRBJ2-7
d_call: .
v_call: TRBV10-3
clone_size: .
cdr3_nt: TGTGCCATCAGTGAGGCGGGACAGTCCTACGAGCAGTACTTC
cdr3_aa: CAISEAGQSYEQYF

j_call: TRBJ2-3
d_call: TRBD2
v_call: TRBV4-1
clone_size: .
cdr3_nt: TGCGCCAGCAGCCAAGATCTTGTTGGACTAGGGCGCGATACGCAGTATTTT
cdr3_aa: CASSQDLVGLGRDTQYF